A single sample gave rise to the 7 T cell receptor beta chains below, sequenced in a study of vaccination and CD4 T cells after COVID-19 (dated by TCRdb to between 2022 and 2023). No antigen has been identified for these receptors. The receptor library was made with PCR. Sequencing used an Illumina iSeq 100. At the Johns Hopkins FTIC core, DNA from the cultured CD4+ T cells underwent TCR sequencing with the Oncomine TCR Beta short-read assay. Starting from the raw public reads, TCRdb applied fastp trimming at Q25, assembled clones with MiXCR and retained in-frame beta chains. Every distinct CDR3 protein forms one entry, paired with its most common genes and DNA. In all, the sample holds under 20,000 distinct CDR3 sequences, and about 44% of those were seen once. Around 6.5% of the sample is held by the ten biggest clonotypes. The sample's treatment or condition label, in plain terms: approximately 9-day PBMC culture with coronavirus spike peptide pools or control peptides (ViraFEST assay).

The sample consisted of CD4+ T cells from blood, cultured in vitro, taken before SARS-CoV-2 vaccination. These receptors were taken from a human donor who had recovered from COVID-19.

The J gene is TRBJ2-7, the V gene TRBV6-1, with 9 bases aligning to TRBD1. This CDR3 spans 15 amino acids. J was trimmed by 4 bases and V by 4 bases; bases with no gene match: 8. Germline V gene lookup returns CDR1 MNHNS and CDR2 SASEGT. The CDR3 protein is CASSGRGQGSYEQYF. CDR3 bases: TGTGCCAGCAGTGGACGGGGACAGGGCTCTTACGAGCAGTACTTC.

The rearrangement links TRBV10-3 to TRBJ1-5; D is perhaps TRBD1 (6 bases). Germline V gene sequence: CDR1 ENHRY, CDR2 SYGVKD. The germline V and J ends were trimmed by 10 bases and 0 bases, with 16 bases remaining between them. CDR3 length: 15 amino acids. The CDR3 spells CATQGTLYSNQPQHF. CDR3 nucleotides: TGTGCCACCCAGGGGACTCTCTATAGCAATCAGCCCCAGCATTTT.

The V and J genes are TRBV28 and TRBJ2-7, with TRBD2 matching over 8 bases. The length of the CDR3 is 14 residues. J gave up 3 bases and V 5 bases, and 6 bases lay outside the gene matches. In germline, CDR1 is MDHEN, CDR2 SYDVKM. In DNA form, the CDR3 reads TGTGCCAGCAGTCCCTCTCTAGCGGGCTACGAGCAGTACTTC. Protein sequence: CASSPSLAGYEQYF.

The rearrangement joins TRBV5-1 to TRBJ1-2; a weak D match, TRBD1 (5 bases). Germline V CDR1 and CDR2: SGHRS, YFSETQ. The CDR3 is 13 residues long. Trimming removed 7 bases from V and 8 bases from J, with 18 bases in between. For the CDR3, the DNA is TGCGCCAGCTCCTCTGGGGGTGCTCGCGGCTACACCTTC. Its translation: CASSSGGARGYTF.

The rearrangement uses TRBV4-2 and TRBJ2-7, with 7 bases fitting TRBD2. Losses at the gene ends were 1 base for V and 3 bases for J; bases not matched to a gene: 12. This CDR3 spans 17 amino acids. Germline values: CDR1 LGHNA, CDR2 YNFKEQ. The CDR3 DNA follows: TGTGCCAGCAGCCAAGGCCTCCTGGGGGGGAAAGTCTACGAGCAGTACTTC. Encoded protein: CASSQGLLGGKVYEQYF.

In this sample, this clonotype turned up a few times. The chain couples TRBV28 to TRBJ1-2, with D possibly matching TRBD1 (6 bases). The ends were cut back, 3 bases at V and 0 bases at J, with 11 bases in the middle. The CDR3 is 15 residues long. CDR1 is MDHEN, CDR2 SYDVKM, per germline. Here the CDR3 DNA reads TGTGCCAGCAGTTTTACGGACAGAACTAACTATGGCTACACCTTC. As protein: CASSFTDRTNYGYTF.

This sequence joins TRBV28 and TRBJ1-3, with 10 bases identical to TRBD1. Trimming cost V 6 bases and J 5 bases; bases outside gene matches: 10. CDR1 is MDHEN, CDR2 SYDVKM, per germline. CDR3 length: 16 residues. The CDR3 nucleotides read TGTGCCAGCAGCAGAACGGGACAGGGGACCCGAAACACCATATATTTT. Protein product: CASSRTGQGTRNTIYF. Based on the CDR3 plus reference TRBV28 and TRBJ1-3, the full variable domain is DVKVTQSSRYLVKRTGEKVFLECVQDMDHENMFWYRQDPGLGLRLIYFSYDVKMKEKGDIPEGYSVSREKKERFSLILESASTNQTSMYLCASSRTGQGTRNTIYFGEGSWLTVV.